This T cell receptor (beta chain) was captured by sequencing in a study of T cells of healthy individuals. This CDR3 comprises 12 residues. V lost 6 bases to trimming and J lost 4 bases, with 7 bases between them. The germline V gene has CDR1 MDHEN and CDR2 SYDVKM. MiXCR, applied by TCRdb to the 5' RACE reads, yields one record per CDR3 protein. The repertoire holds about 96,000 distinct CDR3 sequences, with roughly 15% as singletons. This clonotype was found many times. The TCR was taken from a human donor in good health. The chain combines TRBV28 with TRBJ2-1; D ambiguous. The DNA for the CDR3 is TGTGCCAGCAGCCTAGGTTACAATGAGCAGTTCTTC. Protein sequence: CASSLGYNEQFF.